Below are 21 T cell receptor beta chains sequenced from a single sample in a study of control samples from healthy donors and cancer patients. Profiled with immunoSEQ multiplex PCR; TCRdb holds only in-frame clones, not every one. The table has 150,000 or so clones, about 94% seen once. The sample consisted of blood. These receptors came from a man in his forties in good health.

The rearrangement joins TRBV5-1 to TRBJ2-7, with D perhaps given as TRBD1 or TRBD2 (7 bases each). CDR1 and CDR2 from the germline V gene are SGHRS and YFSETQ. V was cut by 4 bases and J by 6 bases, with 17 bases left in between. This CDR3 is 14 amino acids long. This CDR3 reads CASSRGGGGGEQYF. CDR3 sequence (DNA): TGCGCCAGCAGCCGGGGAGGGGGCGGAGGCGAGCAGTACTTC.

The chain is built from TRBV12-5 and TRBJ1-3, with unresolved D. Trimming left V 10 bases short and J 4 bases short, with 14 bases between. Germline V lookup: CDR1 LGHNT, CDR2 FRNRAP. This CDR3 is 13 amino acids long. This chain's CDR3 is CATSFSAGNTIYF. The CDR3 DNA follows: TGTGCTACCTCTTTCTCCGCCGGAAACACCATATATTTT.

V usage is TRBV9 and J usage is TRBJ2-3; 9 nucleotides agree with TRBD2. Germline trimming cut 3 bases from V and 0 bases from J; bases unmatched to any gene: 8. Germline CDR1 is SGDLS and CDR2 is YYNGEE. The CDR3 length is 17 residues. The CDR3 loop is CASSAARGGASTDTQYF. The CDR3, as DNA: TGTGCCAGCAGCGCGGCCCGCGGGGGGGCTAGCACAGATACGCAGTATTTT. Supplemented by reference TRBV9 and TRBJ2-3, the full variable domain reads DSGVTQTPKHLITATGQRVTLRCSPRSGDLSVYWYQQSLDQGLQFLIQYYNGEERAKGNILERFSAQQFPDLHSELNLSSLELGDSALYFCASSAARGGASTDTQYFGPGTRLTVL.

DNA for the CDR3: TGTGCCAGCAGCCGGGACCGATACACTGAAGCTTTCTTT. Translated, it gives CASSRDRYTEAFF. The rearrangement uses TRBV7-3 and TRBJ1-1, with TRBD1 as a possible D gene (5 bases). Germline V gene data show CDR1 as SGHTA and CDR2 as FQGTGA. The CDR3 runs to 13 residues. Trimming pared 5 bases from V and 3 bases from J, leaving 10 bases between.

The V call is TRBV9, the J call TRBJ2-2, with D possibly matching TRBD1 (5 bases). Germline CDR1 and CDR2: SGDLS and YYNGEE. The CDR3 contains 14 residues. V was clipped by 2 bases and J by 4 bases, with 9 bases between them. The CDR3 DNA follows: TGTGCCAGCAGCGTTTGGGGCGCCACCGGGGAGCTGTTTTTT. It specifies CASSVWGATGELFF.

The chain has TRBV18 and TRBJ1-1; a weak D match, TRBD1 (6 bases). V was pared by 6 bases and J by 1 base, with 12 bases between. Per germline, CDR1 KGHSH and CDR2 LQKENI. This CDR3 region has 14 residues. This chain's CDR3 is CASSPGASNTEAFF. The DNA for the CDR3 is TGTGCCAGCTCCCCAGGGGCGTCGAACACTGAAGCTTTCTTT.

The V and J genes are TRBV9 and TRBJ1-1; D is undetermined. CDR3 size: 15 residues. With 4 bases removed from V and 5 bases from J, the gap between germline ends came to 18 bases. CDR1 and CDR2 (germline): SGDLS, YYNGEE. CDR3 DNA sequence: TGTGCCAGCAGCCCCAGCTCGGGCTTGGGAACTGAAGCTTTCTTT. Its protein product is CASSPSSGLGTEAFF.

The rearrangement joins TRBV4-1 to TRBJ1-2; no definite D call. V shed 1 base and J shed 0 bases, with 9 bases lying between them. Germline CDR1 is MGHRA and CDR2 is YSYEKL. This CDR3 comprises 15 residues. The CDR3 reads CASSQGPTANYGYTF. Written as DNA, the CDR3 is TGCGCCAGCAGCCAAGGCCCAACAGCTAACTATGGCTACACCTTC.

V gene TRBV6-5 combines with J gene TRBJ1-5, with TRBD1 matching 7 bases. After removal of 6 bases from V and 2 bases from J, the junction contained 7 bases not matched to a gene. Germline CDR1 reads MNHEY; CDR2 reads SVGAGI. There are 15 residues in the CDR3. The CDR3 coding sequence is TGTGCCAGCAGCCCCCGACAGGGCCGCAATCAGCCCCAGCATTTT. As protein: CASSPRQGRNQPQHF.

Details on this clone: The conserved phenylalanine or tryptophan is not found at the CDR3 terminus, so this likely reflects a read error. It is unclear where the CDR3 begins or ends on the DNA, so no DNA is shown, and the CDR3 is as TCRdb lists it. The J gene is TRBJ1-4, the V gene TRBV11-2. A total of 11 residues make up the CDR3, ends included. Germline assignment: CDR1 SGHAT and CDR2 FQNNGV. CDR3 sequence: CASSLEGNPSY.

V usage is TRBV12-3 or TRBV12-4 and J usage is TRBJ1-1; D is ambiguous. Trimming shortened V by 4 bases and J by 9 bases, and 12 bases separated the two germline ends. The CDR3 is 12 residues long. CDR3 bases: TGTGCCAGCAGTTCTGACCCCGAAAAAGCTTTCTTT. This encodes CASSSDPEKAFF.

V is TRBV3-1 (or the pseudogene TRBV3-2) and J is TRBJ2-5; 11 bases align to TRBD2. CDR1 is LGHDT and CDR2 is YNNKEL in the germline V gene (reference sequence). V trimming: 2 bases; J trimming: 5 bases; junction bases outside the gene matches: 10. The CDR3 is made up of 17 amino acids. The CDR3 nucleotides read TGTGCCAGCAGCCAATGGAATAGCGGGGGGGCTCTGGAGACCCAGTACTTC. Its translation is CASSQWNSGGALETQYF.

The chain couples TRBV30 to TRBJ1-4; TRBD1 matches at 7 bases. Germline CDR1 is GTSNPN and CDR2 is SVGIG (reference sequence). V was pared by 1 base and J by 4 bases, with 6 bases of the junction left unmatched. CDR3 size: 15 residues. CDR3 amino acids: CAWSAQGVNNEKLFF. For the CDR3, the DNA is TGTGCCTGGAGTGCTCAGGGGGTTAATAATGAAAAACTGTTTTTT. The full variable domain, its missing parts supplied by reference TRBV30 and TRBJ1-4, is SQTIHQWPATLVQPVGSPLSLECTVEGTSNPNLYWYRQAAGRGLQLLFYSVGIGQISSEVPQNLSASRPQDRQFILSSKKLLLSDSGFYLCAWSAQGVNNEKLFFGSGTQLSVL.

This chain connects TRBV18 to TRBJ1-1; D remains ambiguous. This CDR3 region has 13 residues. V dropped 2 bases and J dropped 5 bases, with 9 bases sitting between them. The germline V gene has CDR1 KGHSH and CDR2 LQKENI. CDR3 nucleotides: TGTGCCAGCTCACCATTTAAAGGAACTGAAGCTTTCTTT. Translation gives CASSPFKGTEAFF.

This chain joins TRBV4-3 and TRBJ2-1; possibly TRBD2 for D (6 bases). The CDR3 runs 16 residues. V lost 1 base and J lost 3, with 13 bases in between. The germline V gene encodes CDR1 LGHNA and CDR2 YSLEER. The DNA for the CDR3 is TGCGCCAGCAGCCAAGGTTCCGGGAGTGGCTACAATGAGCAGTTCTTC. Its protein is CASSQGSGSGYNEQFF.

The chain has TRBV28 and TRBJ1-4; D ambiguous. Trimming stripped 6 bases from V and 10 bases from J, with 15 bases between. The germline V gene has CDR1 MDHEN and CDR2 SYDVKM. The CDR3 sequence is 13 residues long. CDR3 nucleotide sequence: TGTGCCAGCAGCATGCGCTCAGTGGGAAAACTGTTTTTT. Translation: CASSMRSVGKLFF.

This clone occurred once. This chain joins TRBV6-5 and TRBJ2-6; D may correspond to TRBD1 or TRBD2 (5 bases each). Trimming cost V 6 bases and J 0 bases, with 9 bases left between them. The germline CDR1 and CDR2 sequences are MNHEY and SVGAGI. CDR3 length equals 15 residues. The CDR3 sequence is CASRRGSSGANVLTF. DNA of the CDR3: TGTGCCAGCAGACGGGGCAGCTCTGGGGCCAACGTCCTGACTTTC.

The chain is built from TRBV9 and TRBJ1-6; a possible D gene is TRBD1 (6 bases). V dropped 0 bases and J dropped 6 bases, with 19 bases sitting between them. CDR1 and CDR2 from the germline V gene are SGDLS and YYNGEE. The length of the CDR3 is 18 residues. The CDR3 bases are TGTGCCAGCAGCGTAGGTGGGGAAACAGGGATATCTAATTCACCCCTCCACTTT. This encodes CASSVGGETGISNSPLHF.

The J gene is TRBJ2-7, the V gene TRBV11-2; D is unresolved. Deletions cut 0 bases from V and 6 bases from J, with 9 bases between. CDR1 and CDR2 (germline): SGHAT, FQNNGV. This CDR3 contains 13 residues. The DNA for the CDR3 is TGTGCCAGCAGCTTAGATCGGAGCAGCGAGCAGTACTTC. It is translated as CASSLDRSSEQYF.

The V and J genes are TRBV12-3 or TRBV12-4 and TRBJ1-1; 9 bases line up with TRBD1. V lost 3 bases to trimming and J lost 9 bases; unmatched junction nucleotides: 2. The CDR3 is 12 amino acids. DNA of the CDR3: TGTGCCAGCAGTTTTGGGACAGGGAAAGCTTTCTTT. Amino acids: CASSFGTGKAFF.

The chain employs TRBV3-1 (or the pseudogene TRBV3-2) and TRBJ1-3, with D possibly being TRBD1 (6 bases). CDR3 length equals 15 residues. Germline values: CDR1 LGHDT, CDR2 YNNKEL (reference sequence). V lost 6 bases and J lost 2, with 14 bases in between. Written as DNA, the CDR3 is TGTGCCAGCAGTCAACAGGGTAGCACTGGAAACACCATATATTTT. Translation gives CASSQQGSTGNTIYF.